The 22 T cell receptor beta chains presented below share a single source sample, sequenced in a study of cytomegalovirus exposure and HLA in healthy donors. It was with 60 Vbeta and 13 Jbeta primers that the PCR ran. Libraries were prepared by immunoSEQ multiplex PCR; TCRdb keeps only in-frame clonotypes and omits some of them. The sample contains over 100,000 clones, 77% of which appear only once. The sequenced sample consisted of PBMCs. The receptors derive from a male donor in good health and CMV-seropositive.

A note on this clone: Sequence at one end of the junction differs from germline and may be a read error. The chain employs TRBV7-9 and TRBJ1-2, with D possibly being TRBD1 (5 bases). This CDR3 has 15 amino acids. The V gene's germline CDR1 is SEHNR and CDR2 FQNEAQ (reference sequence). The CDR3 DNA follows: TGTTCCAGCAGCTTGTCCCATGGGACTGTTGGAGGCTACACCTTC. Translation: CSSSLSHGTVGGYTF.

This chain joins TRBV19 and TRBJ2-7, with a tentative D call TRBD1 (5 bases). The CDR3 sequence is 15 residues long. V was pared by 3 bases and J by 0 bases, with 12 bases between. Germline CDR1 LNHDA, CDR2 SQIVND (reference sequence). The CDR3, as DNA: TGTGCCAGTAGTATTAGGAGACAGCACTCCTACGAGCAGTACTTC. Translated: CASSIRRQHSYEQYF.

The chain has TRBV28 and TRBJ2-2, with D maybe TRBD1 (7 bases). CDR1 is MDHEN, CDR2 SYDVKM, per germline. The V gene lost 6 bases and the J gene lost 2 bases, with 16 bases spanning the gap. This CDR3 has 16 amino acids. CDR3 amino acids: CASRFGGGFNTGELFF. Written as DNA, the CDR3 is TGTGCCAGCAGGTTCGGAGGGGGCTTTAACACCGGGGAGCTGTTTTTT.

The V and J genes are TRBV5-1 and TRBJ2-7, with D tentatively TRBD1 (6 bases). This CDR3 region has 16 residues. From germline, CDR1 is SGHRS and CDR2 YFSETQ. Trimming cost V 2 bases and J 0 bases, with 15 bases left between them. In nucleotides, the CDR3 is TGCGCCAGCAGCTTCCATAGGACAGTGGTCTCCTACGAGCAGTACTTC. Translation: CASSFHRTVVSYEQYF.

The genes are TRBV5-6 and TRBJ1-2, with 9 bases matching TRBD1. This CDR3 has 17 amino acids. The V gene end was trimmed by 3 bases and the J gene end by 0 bases; junction bases not matched to a gene: 9. From germline, CDR1 is SGHDT and CDR2 YYEEEE. The CDR3 region has the DNA TGTGCCAGCAGCTCAACATACAGGGGGCTCGCTAACTATGGCTACACCTTC. Amino acids: CASSSTYRGLANYGYTF.

The V call is TRBV28, the J call TRBJ1-6, with D tentatively TRBD1 (5 bases). The ends were cut back, 5 bases at V and 9 bases at J, with 11 bases in the middle. The CDR3 spans 13 residues. In germline, CDR1 is MDHEN, CDR2 SYDVKM. The CDR3 here is CASSRQLSSPLHF. The DNA of the CDR3 is TGTGCCAGCAGTCGACAGTTATCTTCACCCCTCCACTTT.

This clone has a handful of counts. V and J are TRBV19 and TRBJ2-1; D is possibly TRBD2 (5 bases). The CDR3 is made up of 14 amino acids. V lost 3 bases and J 8 bases, leaving 14 bases between the germline ends. Germline values: CDR1 LNHDA, CDR2 SQIVND (reference sequence). DNA of the CDR3: TGTGCCAGTAGTATCGGTCAAGCGGCGGATGAGCAGTTCTTC. This translates into CASSIGQAADEQFF.

This clone was recorded once. One end of the junction does not line up with germline, which may come from a read error. CDR3 protein: CASGDVSGGKSSYNEQFF. The CDR3 DNA reads as TGTGCCAGCGGTGATGTTAGCGGGGGCAAGAGCTCCTACAATGAGCAGTTCTTC. This sequence joins TRBV25-1 and TRBJ2-1; TRBD2 matches at 9 bases. The CDR3 sequence is 18 residues long. Germline assignment: CDR1 MGHDK and CDR2 SYGVNS. Filled out from reference TRBV25-1 and TRBJ2-1, the complete variable domain reads EADIYQTPRYLVIGTGKKITLECSQTMGHDKMYWYQQDPGMELHLIHYSYGVNSTEKGDLSSESTVSRIRTEHFPLTLESARPSHTSQYLCASGDVSGGKSSYNEQFFGPGTRLTVL.

The J gene is TRBJ1-6, the V gene TRBV6-1, with 7 bases identical to TRBD1. Trimming took 1 base from V and 7 from J; bases not matched to a gene: 7. Looked up from germline, CDR1 is MNHNS and CDR2 is SASEGT. The CDR3 contains 16 residues. The chain's CDR3 is CASSEGAAGGNSPLHF. For the CDR3, the DNA is TGTGCCAGCAGTGAAGGAGCGGCAGGGGGGAATTCACCCCTCCACTTT.

The rearrangement joins TRBV7-2 to TRBJ2-1; a weak D match, TRBD2 (6 bases). This CDR3 region has 15 residues. Trimming pared 1 base from V and 5 bases from J, leaving 12 bases between. The germline gives CDR1 SGHTA, CDR2 FQGNSA. CDR3 sequence reads: CASSLVGTGDNEQFF. The CDR3 DNA follows: TGTGCCAGCAGCTTAGTAGGGACGGGAGACAATGAGCAGTTCTTC.

This clone was seen a few times. The chain has TRBV28 and TRBJ1-5; 8 bases match TRBD1. CDR3 length equals 18 residues. Germline V gene data show CDR1 as MDHEN and CDR2 as SYDVKM. V lost 5 bases to trimming and J lost 6 bases; unmatched junction nucleotides: 18. The CDR3 loop is CASSLGGQGGFTAQPQHF. The CDR3 DNA reads as TGTGCCAGCAGTCTGGGCGGACAGGGAGGGTTTACGGCTCAGCCCCAGCATTTT.

The chain couples TRBV2 to TRBJ1-2; D is ambiguous. Germline-derived CDR1 and CDR2 are SNHLY and FYNNEI. V dropped 6 bases and J dropped 5 bases, with 13 bases sitting between them. The CDR3 extends over 13 amino acids. CDR3 in DNA: TGTGCCAGCAGCCCCCAGGATGGATATGGCTACACCTTC. It codes for CASSPQDGYGYTF.

Written as DNA, the CDR3 is TGTGCCAGCAGCTTAGCCCCCCCGACAGGAGGCTACGAGCAGTACTTC. Its protein is CASSLAPPTGGYEQYF. The chain links TRBV7-8 to TRBJ2-7; possible D gene TRBD1, 6 bases. The CDR3 is 16 amino acids. Germline values: CDR1 SGHVS, CDR2 FQNEAQ. V lost 0 bases and J 3 bases, leaving 15 bases between the germline ends.

The gene calls are TRBV28 and TRBJ1-1; D perhaps matches TRBD1 (6 bases). Looked up from germline, CDR1 is MDHEN and CDR2 is SYDVKM. V was clipped by 2 bases and J by 8 bases, with 15 bases between them. This CDR3 has 14 amino acids. The CDR3 here is CASSLRDRRKEAFF. The CDR3 bases are TGTGCCAGCAGTTTAAGAGACAGGAGGAAGGAAGCTTTCTTT.

This clone came up a few times. J is TRBJ1-1 and V is TRBV6-1; D is possibly TRBD1 (5 bases). The CDR3 contains 14 residues. V lost 4 bases to trimming and J lost 5 bases, with 14 bases between them. Germline CDR1 MNHNS, CDR2 SASEGT. CDR3 coding DNA: TGTGCCAGCAGTGTTTCTTATGACAGTACTGAAGCTTTCTTT. This codes for CASSVSYDSTEAFF.

The rearrangement uses TRBV9 and TRBJ2-7; 10 nucleotides align to TRBD1. The CDR3 is 16 residues long. From germline, CDR1 is SGDLS and CDR2 YYNGEE. V was clipped by 3 bases and J by 3 bases; unmatched bases: 9. DNA for the CDR3: TGTGCCAGCAGCGGCCCCCCCGGGACAGGGGTCTACGAGCAGTACTTC. It encodes CASSGPPGTGVYEQYF.

This chain connects TRBV2 to TRBJ2-7; TRBD1 is a possible D gene (6 bases). The V gene lost 7 bases and the J gene lost 1 base, with 14 bases spanning the gap. CDR1 and CDR2 (germline): SNHLY, FYNNEI. The CDR3 is 14 residues long. CDR3 residues: CASTLQGFSYEQYF. For the CDR3, the DNA is TGTGCCAGCACCTTACAGGGTTTTTCCTACGAGCAGTACTTC. Based on the CDR3 plus reference TRBV2 and TRBJ2-7, the full variable domain is EPEVTQTPSHQVTQMGQEVILRCVPISNHLYFYWYRQILGQKVEFLVSFYNNEISEKSEIFDDQFSVERPDGSNFTLKIRSTKLEDSAMYFCASTLQGFSYEQYFGPGTRLTVT.

The table lists this clone with a few counts. V is TRBV6-6 and J is TRBJ1-2; a weak D match, TRBD1 (6 bases). CDR3 length: 13 residues. Between the trimmed V and J ends, which lost 1 base and 7 bases, there was a span of 10 bases. CDR1 MNHNY and CDR2 SVGAGI come from the germline V gene (reference sequence). The DNA for the CDR3 is TGTGCCAGCAGTTACTTAGGGACAACTGGCTACACCTTC. It yields the protein CASSYLGTTGYTF.

The chain uses TRBV28 and TRBJ1-2; the match to TRBD1 covers 7 bases. V was clipped by 2 bases and J by 5 bases; unmatched bases: 5. From germline, CDR1 is MDHEN and CDR2 SYDVKM. The CDR3 is 14 amino acids. The CDR3 DNA reads as TGTGCCAGCAGTTTAGCGGGACAGCCATATGGCTACACCTTC. Its protein product is CASSLAGQPYGYTF.

This clone was seen a few times. The V call is TRBV6-5, the J call TRBJ1-2; D perhaps matches TRBD1 (6 bases). V dropped 5 bases and J dropped 1 base, with 8 bases sitting between them. This CDR3 region has 13 residues. Germline loops: CDR1 MNHEY, CDR2 SVGAGI. CDR3 sequence (DNA): TGTGCCAGCAGTCGGGACATTAACTATGGCTACACCTTC. Protein: CASSRDINYGYTF.

CDR3 coding DNA: TGTGCCAGCAGTGAAATGGGCCTCTCCTACGAGCAGTACTTC. It is translated as CASSEMGLSYEQYF. This chain uses TRBV6-1 with TRBJ2-7; D is unresolved. Germline V CDR1 and CDR2: MNHNS, SASEGT. The length of the CDR3 is 14 residues. Trimming pared 2 bases from V and 0 bases from J, leaving 8 bases between.

V and J are TRBV7-2 and TRBJ2-6; D remains ambiguous. The CDR3 contains 18 residues. Germline V gene data show CDR1 as SGHTA and CDR2 as FQGNSA. V lost 1 base and J lost 0, with 13 bases in between. The CDR3 loop reads CASSLGWPANSGANVLTF. CDR3 sequence (DNA): TGTGCCAGCAGCTTAGGTTGGCCAGCGAACTCTGGGGCCAACGTCCTGACTTTC.